The present T cell receptor beta chain was sequenced within a study of T cell responses to AZD1222 COVID-19 vaccine. This CDR3 has 13 residues. Trimming cost V 5 bases and J 15 bases, with 20 bases left between them. Per the germline V gene, CDR1 is SGHTA and CDR2 is FQGNSA. To note about this clone: Antigen: not known.

Regarding the study as a whole: An increase in Spike-specific TCR breadth and depth was observed after two AZD1222 doses.

The repertoire was sequenced with immunoSEQ multiplex PCR; TCRdb's copy has only in-frame clones and lacks some. The sample lists around 150,000 clones, 75% to 90% occurring once. Sequencing was performed on peripheral blood, taken on day 0 of AZD1222 vaccination. The sequence was obtained from an adult in good health. The gene calls are TRBV7-2 and TRBJ2-1, with a tentative D call TRBD2 (7 bases). The CDR3 sequence: CASSPLRGAQGFF. For the CDR3, the DNA is TGTGCCAGCAGCCCCCTCCGGGGGGCCCAGGGGTTCTTC.